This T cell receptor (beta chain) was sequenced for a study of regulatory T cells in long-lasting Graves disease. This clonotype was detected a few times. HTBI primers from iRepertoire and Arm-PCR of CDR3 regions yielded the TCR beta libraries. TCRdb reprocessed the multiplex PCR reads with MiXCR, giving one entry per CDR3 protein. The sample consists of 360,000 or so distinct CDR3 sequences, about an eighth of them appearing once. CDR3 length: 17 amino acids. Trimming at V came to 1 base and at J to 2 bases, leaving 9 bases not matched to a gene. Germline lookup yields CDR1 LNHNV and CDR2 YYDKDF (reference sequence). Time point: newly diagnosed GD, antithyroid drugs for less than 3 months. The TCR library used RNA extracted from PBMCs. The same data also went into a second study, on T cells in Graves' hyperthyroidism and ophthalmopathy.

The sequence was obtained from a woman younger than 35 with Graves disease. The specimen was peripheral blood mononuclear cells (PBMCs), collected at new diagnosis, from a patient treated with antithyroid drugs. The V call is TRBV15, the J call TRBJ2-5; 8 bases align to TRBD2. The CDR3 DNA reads TGTGCCACCAGCAGAGGCCCTGAGTCTAGCGGGCAAGAGACCCAGTACTTC. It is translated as CATSRGPESSGQETQYF. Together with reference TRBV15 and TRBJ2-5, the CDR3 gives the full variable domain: DAMVIQNPRYQVTQFGKPVTLSCSQTLNHNVMYWYQQKSSQAPKLLFHYYDKDFNNEADTPDNFQSRRPNTSFCFLDIRSPGLGDTAMYLCATSRGPESSGQETQYFGPGTRLLVL.